These 22 T cell receptor beta chains share one sample of origin, sequenced in a study of T cells in Graves' hyperthyroidism and ophthalmopathy. RNA transcripts served as the template for amplifying TCR beta CDR3 regions. The TCR CDR3 was amplified in a first-round RT-PCR using the HTBI primer set. MiXCR, applied by TCRdb to the multiplex PCR reads, yields one record per CDR3 protein. The sample carries more than 500,000 distinct CDR3 sequences, about 15% recorded once. The sample comprised blood. These receptors came from a woman aged 30 to 39 with Graves' ophthalmopathy.

In this sample, this clonotype turned up many times. This rearrangement joins TRBV7-2 to TRBJ2-7, with unresolved D. The CDR3 has 14 amino acids. Trimming left V 3 bases short and J 4 bases short, with 13 bases between. The germline gives CDR1 SGHTA, CDR2 FQGNSA. This CDR3 is CASSLGPSAYEQYF. The DNA of the CDR3 is TGTGCCAGCAGCTTGGGTCCATCGGCATACGAGCAGTACTTC.

This clonotype showed up many times. This sequence joins TRBV18 and TRBJ2-5; TRBD2 aligns across 12 bases. The CDR3 runs 15 residues. Looked up from germline, CDR1 is KGHSH and CDR2 is LQKENI. V lost 8 bases, J lost 5 bases, and 9 bases stayed unmatched. The CDR3 bases are TGTGCCAGCAATTATGGGACTAGCGGGCTGGAGACCCAGTACTTC. Its translation: CASNYGTSGLETQYF. Filled out from reference TRBV18 and TRBJ2-5, the complete variable domain reads NAGVMQNPRHLVRRRGQEARLRCSPMKGHSHVYWYRQLPEEGLKFMVYLQKENIIDESGMPKERFSAEFPKEGPSILRIQQVVRGDSAAYFCASNYGTSGLETQYFGPGTRLLVL.

This clonotype came up many times. V gene TRBV20-1 combines with J gene TRBJ2-3, with 9 bases aligning to TRBD2. V dropped 8 bases and J dropped 0; count of bases not matched to a gene: 6. Germline V lookup: CDR1 DFQATT, CDR2 SNEGSKA (reference sequence). The CDR3 runs 14 residues. Here the CDR3 DNA reads TGCAGTCCGACTAGCGGTGCTAGCACAGATACGCAGTATTTT. Translation: CSPTSGASTDTQYF.

This clonotype was seen at least ten times. V is TRBV9 and J is TRBJ2-7; 8 bases are shared with TRBD2. CDR1 and CDR2 (germline): SGDLS, YYNGEE. With 3 bases clipped from V and 6 bases from J, the junction kept 8 bases outside the gene matches. This CDR3 region has 14 residues. The CDR3 sequence: CASSAAGLVSEQYF. For the CDR3, the DNA is TGTGCCAGCAGCGCCGCGGGACTAGTATCCGAGCAGTACTTC.

The chain joins TRBV12-3 or TRBV12-4 to TRBJ2-1, with D maybe TRBD2 (6 bases). The CDR3 spans 19 residues. V lost 5 bases and J 0 bases, leaving 23 bases between the germline ends. CDR3 in DNA: TGTGCCAGCAGTCCCCGGGGCCCCACCACTAGCCGCTCCTACAATGAGCAGTTCTTC. Translated, it gives CASSPRGPTTSRSYNEQFF.

A few counts support this clonotype. The chain combines TRBV12-3 or TRBV12-4 with TRBJ2-1, with D unclear. V lost 3 bases to trimming and J lost 0 bases, with 9 bases between them. The CDR3 is made up of 15 amino acids. This CDR3 is CASSFGISSYNEQFF. CDR3 in DNA: TGTGCCAGCAGTTTCGGTATATCCTCCTACAATGAGCAGTTCTTC.

This clonotype was seen a few times. The rearrangement joins TRBV6-2 or TRBV6-3 to TRBJ2-2; maybe TRBD2 (6 bases). Per germline, CDR1 MNHEY and CDR2 SVGEGT. The V gene lost 4 bases and the J gene lost 7 bases, with 13 bases spanning the gap. The CDR3 extends over 14 amino acids. The CDR3 sequence is CASSLRGTIGELFF. The CDR3 bases are TGTGCCAGCAGTTTACGCGGGACGATCGGGGAGCTGTTTTTT.

The chain links TRBV6-1 to TRBJ1-6; 7 bases are a match to TRBD1. Germline CDR1 is MNHNS and CDR2 is SASEGT. Trimming took 7 bases from V and 9 from J; bases not matched to a gene: 6. CDR3 length: 13 amino acids. CDR3 bases: TGTGCCAGCATGAACAGGGGTGGTTCACCCCTCCACTTT. Protein product: CASMNRGGSPLHF.

This clonotype was recorded many times. The genes are TRBV20-1 and TRBJ2-1; D gene ambiguous. CDR1 DFQATT and CDR2 SNEGSKA come from the germline V gene (reference sequence). With 0 bases removed from V and 8 bases from J, the gap between germline ends came to 23 bases. This CDR3 is built from 17 residues. The CDR3 DNA sequence: TGCAGTGCTAGAGACCAAATCCCCCTGACCCTAGTGGATGAGCAGTTCTTC. It yields the protein CSARDQIPLTLVDEQFF.

This clonotype showed up just a few times. This chain links TRBV3-1 with TRBJ2-7, with D tentatively TRBD1 (6 bases). V was clipped by 3 bases and J by 7 bases, with 13 bases between them. The V gene's germline CDR1 is LGHDT and CDR2 YNNKEL (reference sequence). There are 13 residues in the CDR3. CDR3 sequence: CASSQTQGGEQYF. CDR3 DNA sequence: TGTGCCAGCAGCCAGACACAGGGTGGGGAGCAGTACTTC.

This clonotype was picked up many times. The gene calls are TRBV10-1 and TRBJ1-1, with a possible D match to TRBD1 (5 bases). Germline lookup yields CDR1 WNHNN and CDR2 SYGVQD (reference sequence). Trimming pared 4 bases from V and 7 bases from J, leaving 16 bases between. This CDR3 has 14 amino acids. CDR3 amino acids: CASSASIPGGEAFF. In DNA, the CDR3 is TGCGCCAGCAGTGCTTCGATACCTGGGGGTGAAGCTTTCTTT.

Details on this clonotype: This may stem from a read error, because a much larger clone lies one nucleotide away. The CDR3 nucleotides read TGTGCCAGCAGTCCCGGGGCTAGACCCTACGAGCAGTACTTC. Its translation is CASSPGARPYEQYF. The chain employs TRBV27 and TRBJ2-7; D assignment may be TRBD1 or TRBD2 (5 bases each). The CDR3 length is 14 residues. CDR1 and CDR2 (germline): MNHEY, SMNVEV (reference sequence). The V and J ends lost 5 bases and 2 bases respectively, with 13 bases between them.

This clonotype was observed a few times. The chain links TRBV6-6 to TRBJ1-1, with 8 bases fitting TRBD1. The germline gives CDR1 MNHNY, CDR2 SVGAGI (reference sequence). V shed 0 bases and J 1 base; nucleotides not matched to a gene: 4. The CDR3 totals 16 residues. The CDR3 bases are TGTGCCAGCAGTTACTCGCCCCAGGGGGCGAACACTGAAGCTTTCTTT. Protein: CASSYSPQGANTEAFF.

This clonotype appeared once. The chain carries TRBV27 and TRBJ2-1, with TRBD1 identical over 11 bases. The CDR3 length is 15 residues. Germline CDR1 is MNHEY and CDR2 is SMNVEV (reference sequence). Trimming at V came to 3 bases and at J to 7 bases, leaving 5 bases not matched to a gene. The CDR3 DNA reads TGTGCCAGCAGTTTTTTGGGACAGGGGGAAAATGAGCAGTTCTTC. Translated, it gives CASSFLGQGENEQFF.

This clonotype was seen at least ten times. The genes are TRBV5-1 and TRBJ2-1; no definite D call. The CDR3 is 11 residues long. V was shortened by 3 bases and J by 8 bases, with 6 bases between the two germline ends. Germline-derived CDR1 and CDR2 are SGHRS and YFSETQ. The CDR3 DNA is TGCGCCAGCAGCTCCGAATATGAGCAGTTCTTC. The encoded protein is CASSSEYEQFF. The variable domain in full, with the rest retrieved from reference TRBV5-1 and TRBJ2-1, is KAGVTQTPRYLIKTRGQQVTLSCSPISGHRSVSWYQQTPGQGLQFLFEYFSETQRNKGNFPGRFSGRQFSNSRSEMNVSTLELGDSALYLCASSSEYEQFFGPGTRLTVL.

This chain connects TRBV28 to TRBJ2-5, with TRBD2 matching over 8 bases. Germline loops: CDR1 MDHEN, CDR2 SYDVKM. The J segment lost 5 bases and the V segment lost 11 bases, leaving 10 bases of the junction unmatched. The CDR3 extends over 13 amino acids. The CDR3 is CAGTSGGGETQYF. CDR3 DNA sequence: TGTGCCGGTACTAGCGGAGGCGGGGAGACCCAGTACTTC.

The chain carries TRBV6-1 and TRBJ1-3, with D maybe TRBD1 (5 bases). The CDR3 extends over 12 amino acids. Between the trimmed V and J ends, which lost 6 bases and 8 bases, there was a span of 11 bases. Germline CDR1 MNHNS, CDR2 SASEGT. For the CDR3, the DNA is TGTGCCAGCAGCAGGGTTCGGGACACCATATATTTT. Protein product: CASSRVRDTIYF.

On this clonotype itself: The CDR3 ends on some other residue instead of the conserved phenylalanine or tryptophan, so this is likely a read error. The CDR3 loop is CASSLSVTGANVLTS. The CDR3, as DNA: TGCGCCAGCAGCTTGAGCGTAACTGGGGCCAACGTCCTGACTTCC. This chain links TRBV5-1 with TRBJ2-6, with D unresolved. Germline values: CDR1 SGHRS, CDR2 YFSETQ. The V end was cut by 1 base, the J end by 2 bases, with 7 bases between. The CDR3 runs 15 residues.

This clonotype appeared many times. The CDR3 reads CASSSGTGSYNEQFF. The CDR3 nucleotides are TGCGCCAGCAGCTCCGGGACGGGATCCTACAATGAGCAGTTCTTC. The gene calls are TRBV5-1 and TRBJ2-1; D tentatively fits TRBD1 or TRBD2 (5 bases each). This CDR3 region has 15 residues. V lost 3 bases and J 1 base, leaving 11 bases between the germline ends. CDR1 is SGHRS and CDR2 is YFSETQ in the germline V gene. Based on the CDR3 plus reference TRBV5-1 and TRBJ2-1, the full variable domain is KAGVTQTPRYLIKTRGQQVTLSCSPISGHRSVSWYQQTPGQGLQFLFEYFSETQRNKGNFPGRFSGRQFSNSRSEMNVSTLELGDSALYLCASSSGTGSYNEQFFGPGTRLTVL.

This clonotype was counted a few times. V gene TRBV10-3 combines with J gene TRBJ2-5; D may be TRBD1 (6 bases). CDR3 length: 14 residues. Trimming took off 2 bases at V and 2 bases at J, with 9 bases between the two ends. CDR1 is ENHRY and CDR2 is SYGVKD in the germline V gene. CDR3 sequence: CAISEGQLQETQYF. The CDR3 nucleotides read TGTGCCATCAGTGAGGGACAGCTACAAGAGACCCAGTACTTC.

The rearrangement uses TRBV20-1 and TRBJ2-1; TRBD1 matches 12 bases. Germline CDR1 DFQATT, CDR2 SNEGSKA (reference sequence). V lost 5 bases, J lost 9 bases, and 5 bases stayed unmatched. This CDR3 comprises 13 residues. The CDR3 DNA reads TGCAGTGCTGCCGGGACAGGGGGCCGTGAGCAGTTCTTC. Translating gives CSAAGTGGREQFF.

This clonotype was observed many times. The chain links TRBV3-1 to TRBJ2-3; unclear D gene. Trimming took 1 base from V and 11 from J, leaving 13 bases between them. This CDR3 contains 13 residues. Germline loops: CDR1 LGHDT, CDR2 YNNKEL (reference sequence). The CDR3 DNA sequence: TGTGCCAGCAGCCAAGCTTCTAAGCGAGTGCAGTATTTT. It codes for CASSQASKRVQYF.